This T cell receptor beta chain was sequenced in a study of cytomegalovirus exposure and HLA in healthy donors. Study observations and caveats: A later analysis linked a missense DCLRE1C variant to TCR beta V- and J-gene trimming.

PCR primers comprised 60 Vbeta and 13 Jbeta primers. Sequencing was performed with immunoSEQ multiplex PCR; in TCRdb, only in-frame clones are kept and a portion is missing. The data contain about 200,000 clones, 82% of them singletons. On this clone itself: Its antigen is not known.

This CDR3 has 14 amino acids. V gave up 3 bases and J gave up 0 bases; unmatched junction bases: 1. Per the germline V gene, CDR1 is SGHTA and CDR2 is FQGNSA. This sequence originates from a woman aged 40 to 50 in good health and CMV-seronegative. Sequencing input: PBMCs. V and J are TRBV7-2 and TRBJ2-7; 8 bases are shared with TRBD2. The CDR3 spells CASSFGTSSYEQYF. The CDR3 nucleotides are TGTGCCAGCAGCTTTGGGACTAGCTCCTACGAGCAGTACTTC.